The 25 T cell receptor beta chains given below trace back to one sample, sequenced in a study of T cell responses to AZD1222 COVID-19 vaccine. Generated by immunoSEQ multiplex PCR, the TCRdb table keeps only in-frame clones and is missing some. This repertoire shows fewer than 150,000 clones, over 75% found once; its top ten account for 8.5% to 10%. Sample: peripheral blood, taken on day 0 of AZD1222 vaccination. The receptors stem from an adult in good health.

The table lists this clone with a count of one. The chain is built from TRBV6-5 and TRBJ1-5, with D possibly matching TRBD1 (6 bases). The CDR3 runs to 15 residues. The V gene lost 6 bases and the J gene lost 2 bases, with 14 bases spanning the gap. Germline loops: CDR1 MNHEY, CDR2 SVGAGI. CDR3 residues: CASRVTGIRNQPQHF. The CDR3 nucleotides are TGTGCCAGCAGGGTAACAGGGATTCGCAATCAGCCCCAGCATTTT.

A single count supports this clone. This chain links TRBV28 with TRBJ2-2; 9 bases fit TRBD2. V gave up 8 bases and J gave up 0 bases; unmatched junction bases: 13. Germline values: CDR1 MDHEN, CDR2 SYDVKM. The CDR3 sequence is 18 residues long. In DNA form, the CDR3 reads TGTGCCAGCCTTGGTTTTTGGCGGGAGGGCCCGAACACCGGGGAGCTGTTTTTT. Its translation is CASLGFWREGPNTGELFF.

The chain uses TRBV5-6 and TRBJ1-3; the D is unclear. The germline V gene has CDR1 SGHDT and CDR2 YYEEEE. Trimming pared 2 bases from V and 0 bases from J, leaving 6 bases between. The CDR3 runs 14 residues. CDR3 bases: TGTGCCAGCAGCTTTACCTCCTCTGGAAACACCATATATTTT. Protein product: CASSFTSSGNTIYF.

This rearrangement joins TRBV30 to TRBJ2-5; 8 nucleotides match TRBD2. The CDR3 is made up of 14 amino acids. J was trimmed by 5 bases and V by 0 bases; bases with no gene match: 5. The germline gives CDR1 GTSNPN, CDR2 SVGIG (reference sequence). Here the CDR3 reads CAWSVREGLETQYF. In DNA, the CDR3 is TGTGCCTGGAGTGTACGGGAGGGGTTGGAGACCCAGTACTTC.

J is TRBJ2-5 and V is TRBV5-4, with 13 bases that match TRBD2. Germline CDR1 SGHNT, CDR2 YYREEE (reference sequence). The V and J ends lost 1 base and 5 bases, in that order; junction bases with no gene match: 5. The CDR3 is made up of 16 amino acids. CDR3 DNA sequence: TGTGCCAGCAGCTTGACTAGCGGGGGGGCTCGGGAGACCCAGTACTTC. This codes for CASSLTSGGARETQYF. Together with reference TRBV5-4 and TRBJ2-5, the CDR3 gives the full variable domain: ETGVTQSPTHLIKTRGQQVTLRCSSQSGHNTVSWYQQALGQGPQFIFQYYREEENGRGNFPPRFSGLQFPNYSSELNVNALELDDSALYLCASSLTSGGARETQYFGPGTRLLVL.

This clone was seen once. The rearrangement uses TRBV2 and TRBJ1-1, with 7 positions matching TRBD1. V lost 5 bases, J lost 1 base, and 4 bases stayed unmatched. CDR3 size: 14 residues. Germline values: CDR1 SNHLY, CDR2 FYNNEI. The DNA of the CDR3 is TGTGCCAGCAGTCGGGACAGTCCGAACACTGAAGCTTTCTTT. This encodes CASSRDSPNTEAFF.

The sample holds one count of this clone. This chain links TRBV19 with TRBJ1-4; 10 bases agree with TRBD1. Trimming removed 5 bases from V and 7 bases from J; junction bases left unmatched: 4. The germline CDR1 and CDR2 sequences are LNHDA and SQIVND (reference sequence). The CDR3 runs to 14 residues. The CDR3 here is CASSDRGRVEKLFF. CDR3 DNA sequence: TGTGCCAGTAGTGACAGGGGGCGGGTTGAAAAACTGTTTTTT.

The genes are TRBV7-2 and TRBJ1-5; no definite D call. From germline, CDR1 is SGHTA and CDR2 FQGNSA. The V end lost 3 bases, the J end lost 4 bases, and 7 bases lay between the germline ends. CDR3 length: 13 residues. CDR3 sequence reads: CASSLRTNQPQHF. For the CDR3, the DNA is TGTGCCAGCAGCTTGAGAACGAATCAGCCCCAGCATTTT.

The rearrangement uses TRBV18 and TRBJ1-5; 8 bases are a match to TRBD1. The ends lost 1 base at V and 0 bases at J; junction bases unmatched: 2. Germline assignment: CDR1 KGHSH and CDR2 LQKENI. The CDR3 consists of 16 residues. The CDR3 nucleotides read TGTGCCAGCTCACCACAGGGACAGGATAGCAATCAGCCCCAGCATTTT. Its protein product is CASSPQGQDSNQPQHF.

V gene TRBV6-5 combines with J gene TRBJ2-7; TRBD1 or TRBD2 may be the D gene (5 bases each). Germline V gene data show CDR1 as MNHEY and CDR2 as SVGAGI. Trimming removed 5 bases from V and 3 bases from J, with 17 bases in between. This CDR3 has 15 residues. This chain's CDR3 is CASSPGGYKGYEQYF. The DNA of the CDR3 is TGTGCCAGCAGTCCTGGGGGTTATAAAGGCTACGAGCAGTACTTC.

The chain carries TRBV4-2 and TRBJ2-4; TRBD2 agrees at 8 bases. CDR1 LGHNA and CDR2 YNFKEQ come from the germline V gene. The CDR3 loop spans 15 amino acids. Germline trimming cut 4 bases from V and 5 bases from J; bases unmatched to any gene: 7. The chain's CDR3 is CASSPSGGGENIQYF. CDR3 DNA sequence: TGTGCCAGCAGCCCCTCCGGGGGGGGCGAAAACATTCAGTACTTC.

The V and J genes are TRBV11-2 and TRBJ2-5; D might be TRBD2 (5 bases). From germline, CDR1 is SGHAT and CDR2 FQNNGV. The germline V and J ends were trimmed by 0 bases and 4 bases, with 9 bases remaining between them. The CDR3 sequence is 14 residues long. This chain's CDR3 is CASSLEVGRETQYF. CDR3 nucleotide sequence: TGTGCCAGCAGCTTAGAGGTGGGGAGAGAGACCCAGTACTTC. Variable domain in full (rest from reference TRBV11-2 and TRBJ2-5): EAGVAQSPRYKIIEKRQSVAFWCNPISGHATLYWYQQILGQGPKLLIQFQNNGVVDDSQLPKDRFSAERLKGVDSTLKIQPAKLEDSAVYLCASSLEVGRETQYFGPGTRLLVL.

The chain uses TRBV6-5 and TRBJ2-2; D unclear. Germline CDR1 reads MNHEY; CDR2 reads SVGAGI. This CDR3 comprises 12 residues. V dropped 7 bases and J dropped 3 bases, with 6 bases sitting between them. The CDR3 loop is CASIGDTGELFF. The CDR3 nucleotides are TGTGCCAGCATTGGGGACACCGGGGAGCTGTTTTTT.

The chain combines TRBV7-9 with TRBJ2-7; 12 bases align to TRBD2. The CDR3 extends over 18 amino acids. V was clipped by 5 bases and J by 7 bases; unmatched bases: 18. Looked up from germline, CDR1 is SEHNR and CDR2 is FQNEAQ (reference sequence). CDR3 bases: TGTGCCAGCAGCCCCCTGCGGGCCACTAGCGGGAGGTTCGCGGAGCAGTACTTC. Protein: CASSPLRATSGRFAEQYF.

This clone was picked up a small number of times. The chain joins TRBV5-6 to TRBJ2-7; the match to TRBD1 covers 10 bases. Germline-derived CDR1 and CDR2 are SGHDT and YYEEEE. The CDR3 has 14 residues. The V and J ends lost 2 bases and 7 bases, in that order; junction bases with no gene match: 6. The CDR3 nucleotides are TGTGCCAGCAGCTTCGGGACAGGGGCCCAGGAGCAGTACTTC. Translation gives CASSFGTGAQEQYF. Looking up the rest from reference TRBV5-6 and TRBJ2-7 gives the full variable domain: DAGVTQSPTHLIKTRGQQVTLRCSPKSGHDTVSWYQQALGQGPQFIFQYYEEEERQRGNFPDRFSGHQFPNYSSELNVNALLLGDSALYLCASSFGTGAQEQYFGPGTRLTVT.

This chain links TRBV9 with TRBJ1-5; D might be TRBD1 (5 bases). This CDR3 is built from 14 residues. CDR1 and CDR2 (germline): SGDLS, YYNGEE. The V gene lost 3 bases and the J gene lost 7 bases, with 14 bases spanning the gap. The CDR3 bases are TGTGCCAGCAGCGGACCAGGACAAATCCAGCCCCAGCATTTT. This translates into CASSGPGQIQPQHF.

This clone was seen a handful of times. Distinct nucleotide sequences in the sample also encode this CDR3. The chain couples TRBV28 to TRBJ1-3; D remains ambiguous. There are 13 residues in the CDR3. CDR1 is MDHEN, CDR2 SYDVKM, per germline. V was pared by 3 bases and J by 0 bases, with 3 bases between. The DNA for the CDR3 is TGTGCCAGCAGTTTCGGCTCTGGAAACACCATATATTTT. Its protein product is CASSFGSGNTIYF.

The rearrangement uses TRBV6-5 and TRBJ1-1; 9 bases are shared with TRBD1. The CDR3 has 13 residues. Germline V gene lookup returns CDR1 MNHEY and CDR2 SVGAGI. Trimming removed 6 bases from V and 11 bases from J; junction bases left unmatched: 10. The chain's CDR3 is CASRGTGLSLAFF. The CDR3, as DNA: TGTGCCAGCAGAGGGACAGGGCTCAGTTTGGCTTTCTTT.

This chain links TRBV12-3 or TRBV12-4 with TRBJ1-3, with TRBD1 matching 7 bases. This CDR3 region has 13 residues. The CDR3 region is CARDSLSGNTIYF. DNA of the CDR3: TGTGCGAGGGACAGTCTCTCTGGAAACACCATATATTTT.

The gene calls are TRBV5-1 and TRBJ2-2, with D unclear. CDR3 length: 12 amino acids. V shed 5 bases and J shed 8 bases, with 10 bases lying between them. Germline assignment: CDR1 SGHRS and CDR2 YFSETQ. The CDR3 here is CASSRSAGELFF. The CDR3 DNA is TGCGCCAGCAGTCGGTCTGCTGGGGAGCTGTTTTTT.

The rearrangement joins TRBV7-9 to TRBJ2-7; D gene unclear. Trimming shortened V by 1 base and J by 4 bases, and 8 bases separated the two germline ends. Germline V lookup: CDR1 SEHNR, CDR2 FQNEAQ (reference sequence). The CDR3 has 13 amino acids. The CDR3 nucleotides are TGTGCCAGCAGCTTAGATCCCCTATACGAGCAGTACTTC. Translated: CASSLDPLYEQYF.

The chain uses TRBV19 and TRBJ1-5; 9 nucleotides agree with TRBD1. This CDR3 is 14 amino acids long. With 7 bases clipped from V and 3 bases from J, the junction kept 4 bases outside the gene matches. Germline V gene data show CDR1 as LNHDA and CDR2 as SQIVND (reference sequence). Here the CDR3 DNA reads TGTGCCAGTAATACAGGGGGCTTCAATCAGCCCCAGCATTTT. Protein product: CASNTGGFNQPQHF.

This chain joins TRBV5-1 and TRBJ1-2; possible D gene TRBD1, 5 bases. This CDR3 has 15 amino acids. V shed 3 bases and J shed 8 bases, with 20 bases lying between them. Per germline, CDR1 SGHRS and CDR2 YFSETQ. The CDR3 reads CASSSLPGGPQGYTF. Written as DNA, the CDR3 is TGCGCCAGCAGCTCCCTTCCGGGGGGACCTCAAGGCTACACCTTC.

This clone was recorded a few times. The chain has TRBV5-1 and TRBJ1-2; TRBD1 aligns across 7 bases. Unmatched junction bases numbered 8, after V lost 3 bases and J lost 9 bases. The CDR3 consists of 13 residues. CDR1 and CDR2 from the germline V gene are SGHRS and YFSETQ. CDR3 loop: CASSWRQGDRYTF. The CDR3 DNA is TGCGCCAGCAGCTGGAGACAGGGCGATCGCTACACCTTC.

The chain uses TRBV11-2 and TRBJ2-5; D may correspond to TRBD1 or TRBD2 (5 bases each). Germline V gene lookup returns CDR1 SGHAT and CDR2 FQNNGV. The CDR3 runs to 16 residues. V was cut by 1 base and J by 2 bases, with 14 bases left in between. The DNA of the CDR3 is TGTGCCAGCAGCTTAGTCCGGGGAGAGGGGCAAGAGACCCAGTACTTC. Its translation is CASSLVRGEGQETQYF.